The text below deals with one T cell receptor (beta chain). Its antigen is not yet known. One base away there is no much larger clone; base qualities are not given. The 35 to 40 donors, aged about 6 to 95 years, were systemically healthy Caucasian individuals from Russia. Each donor gave about 9.7 milliliters of peripheral blood, drawn into EDTA-treated Vacutainer tubes. PBMCs were isolated by Ficoll-Paque density-gradient centrifugation, with at least 6 million obtained per sample. Total RNA was extracted from PBMCs with Trizol reagent, with at least 6 micrograms obtained per sample. For every donor, flow cytometry on a PBMC aliquot measured the percentage of naive CD45RAhigh/CD27high T cells. The source of the sample is a study of blood T cells in healthy people across ages (dated by TCRdb to between 2014 and 2017). About the study as a whole: In model experiments, roughly one uniquely barcoded TCR beta cDNA molecule per two T cells was captured by template switching. The study analyzed two additional independent replicas of 1 million unique cDNA reads from the same blood draw for two donors, one aged 18 to 29 and one aged 80 or older. The donors were split into four age groups: young (average about 16 years), middle-aged (over 35), aged (over 55) and long-lived (about 74). Age-related changes in TCR beta repertoire diversity were measured in the study by deep sequencing normalized with unique cDNA molecular identifiers. To avoid experimental bias, donors of different ages were randomly spread across the sequencing lanes.

Library generation was performed with 5' RACE. These reads were obtained on an Illumina HiSeq 2500. The second PCR ran for about 6 to 12 cycles and used a J-beta primer mix along with a sample-barcoded 5' primer. Each TCR beta cDNA molecule received a unique molecular identifier from a template-switch 5' adaptor carrying 12 random nucleotides. Each sample yielded at least 3 million CDR3-containing paired-end reads. First-strand cDNA was synthesized from all RNA with the Mint cDNA synthesis kit, primed by a TRBC-specific oligonucleotide. All cDNA was treated with uracil-DNA glycosylase and then went through a first 18-cycle PCR with the universal primers M1SS and BC2_uni_R. Concerning the study's data processing: For normalization, 1 million high-quality reads were randomly selected from each sample, with every read carrying a distinct molecular identifier. Reads with shared molecular identifiers were discarded instead of being binned into consensus sequences. MiTCR, with a Q25 quality threshold and the strictest error-elimination algorithm, was used for CDR3 identification, clonotype clustering and error correction. Lower-bound total TCR beta diversity was estimated with a nonparametric unseen species model using Euler transformation. TCRdb applied fastp at Q25 and MiXCR to the public reads, then kept only in-frame beta chains. Here each entry gathers all rows of one CDR3 protein and keeps the most common genes and DNA. The V and J calls here are based on TCRdb, not the publication. This sample holds roughly 1.4 million distinct CDR3 sequences; 45% to 70% were observed only once. The ten most abundant clones make up about 6.7% of the sample.

The paper's findings and limits, for the study overall: Observed TCR beta diversity per million T cells fell roughly linearly with age, and a significant reduction was already apparent by age roughly 40. Since profiling was done on bulk unsorted PBMCs, naive and antigen-experienced compartments could not be conclusively compared. Estimates of total diversity from one million sequenced T cells were regarded as lower bounds and underestimates. Compared with the aged group, the long-lived group had more naive CD4+ T cells, fewer expanded clones and increased TCR diversity, a pattern suggesting age selection. The percentage of naive T cells measured by flow cytometry correlated strongly with observed TCR beta diversity. Because donor CMV infection status was unknown, age-related changes in expanded clonotypes were potentially confounded.

The clonotype originates from a man between 18 and 29 years old in good health. Sequencing input: blood.

The DNA sequence follows: TGTGCCAGCAGTCCGCGACTAGCGGGAGGCCTTAGCTCCTACAATGAGCAGTACTTC. Its protein reads: CASSPRLAGGLSSYNEQYF. The chain was built from TRBV28 and TRBJ2-1; TRBD2 matches 13 bases in the middle. The assigned J gene may be wrong: the sequence end matches TRBJ2-7 better. There are 19 amino acids in the CDR3, from cysteine to phenylalanine inclusive. The read is trimmed to its CDR3 DNA, 57 bases read in frame from base 1. As encoded in the germline V gene, CDR1 is MDHEN while CDR2 is SYDVKM.